This TCR beta chain was identified during a study of vaccination effects on CD4 cells after COVID-19. Study-level information: Participants completed two doses of the BNT162b2 or mRNA-1273 vaccine.

Sequencing followed a ViraFEST assay step that expanded antigen-specific CD4+ T cells with viral peptide pools. Following 10 days of culture, CD4+ T cells were isolated. None of the vaccinated had previously contracted SARS-CoV-2, and their nucleocapsid antibodies tested negative. Details on this clone: Its target is unknown.

Germline CDR1 and CDR2: LNHDA and SQIVND (reference sequence). Trimming stripped 2 bases from V and 7 bases from J, with 18 bases between. This CDR3 region has 16 residues. Using immunoSEQ multiplex PCR, the repertoire was profiled, and TCRdb retains in-frame clones only, with some absent. The sample carries about 34,000 clones, around three quarters recorded once. Sequencing used CD4+ T cells from PBMCs cultured with HCoV-OC43 spike peptides, obtained before COVID-19 vaccination. Documented subset: HCoV-OC43 spike overlapping peptide pool stimulation. The V and J genes are TRBV19 and TRBJ1-5, with D tentatively TRBD1 (6 bases). This receptor was taken from a human donor who received a COVID-19 vaccine. The CDR3 bases are TGTGCCAGTAGTATACCTTGGACAGCCTATAAACAGCCCCAGCATTTT. Translated: CASSIPWTAYKQPQHF.